The text below deals with one TCR beta chain. Its cognate antigen is unknown. The data were produced by immunoSEQ multiplex PCR, yet TCRdb's version contains in-frame clones alone and is incomplete. This table holds 440,000 or so clones, about 90% found once. As to treatment: around 19 received Ad26.COV2.S at low or high dose, single or two shots; 5 received placebo; per-sample allocation not given. On day 63 after the first injection, vaccine and placebo recipients gave samples. The sample is drawn from a study of Ad26.COV2.S vaccination and SARS-CoV-2 variants. Study-wide points: People given the vaccine had a wider spike-specific TCR breadth than placebo recipients did.

The CDR3 totals 14 residues. Germline loops: CDR1 MNHEY, CDR2 SMNVEV (reference sequence). V dropped 3 bases and J dropped 5 bases, with 13 bases sitting between them. The chain links TRBV27 to TRBJ1-1; D uncertain. This TCR came from a person aged 18 to 65 who received the Ad26.COV2.S COVID-19 vaccine or a placebo. Source: peripheral blood, taken in a trial of Ad26.COV2.S vaccine versus placebo. CDR3 nucleotide sequence: TGTGCCAGCAGTTTCGGTCTCAGCGGGACTGAAGCTTTCTTT. This codes for CASSFGLSGTEAFF.